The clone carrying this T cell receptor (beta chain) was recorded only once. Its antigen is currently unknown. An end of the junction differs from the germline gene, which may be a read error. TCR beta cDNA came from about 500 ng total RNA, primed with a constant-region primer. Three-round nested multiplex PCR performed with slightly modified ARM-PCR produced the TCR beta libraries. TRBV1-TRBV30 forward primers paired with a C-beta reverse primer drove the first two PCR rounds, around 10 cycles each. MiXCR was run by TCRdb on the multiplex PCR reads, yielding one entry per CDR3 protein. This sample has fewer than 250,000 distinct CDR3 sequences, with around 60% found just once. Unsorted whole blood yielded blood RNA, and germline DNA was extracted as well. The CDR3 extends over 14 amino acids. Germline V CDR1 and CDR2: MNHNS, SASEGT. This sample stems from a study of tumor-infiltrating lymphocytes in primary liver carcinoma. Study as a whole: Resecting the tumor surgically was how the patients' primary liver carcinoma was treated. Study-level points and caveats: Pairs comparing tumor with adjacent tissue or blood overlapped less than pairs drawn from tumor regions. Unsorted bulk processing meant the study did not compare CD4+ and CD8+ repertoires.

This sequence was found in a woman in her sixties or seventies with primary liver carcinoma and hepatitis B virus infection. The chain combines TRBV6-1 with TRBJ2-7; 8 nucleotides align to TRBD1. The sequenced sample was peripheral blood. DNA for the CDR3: TGTGCCAGCAGCACAGGGGGTCGCTCCTACGATCAGTACTTC. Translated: CASSTGGRSYDQYF.